This T cell receptor (beta chain) originates from a study of shared clonotypes between healthy human individuals. At the level of the study: CD4 naive cells filled three plates per donor, CD4 memory three, CD8 naive two and CD8 memory one.

Naive CD8 isolation took CD45RO-negative cells positively selected for CCR7 and excluded terminally differentiated effector memory CD45RA+ cells. This CDR3 is 11 amino acids long. Trimming took 5 bases from V and 5 from J, leaving 6 bases between them. CDR1 and CDR2 from the germline V gene are WSHSY and SAAADI. Study observations and caveats: There were few donors, and this limited the genetic and exposure-history diversity represented.

This clone appeared once. What it recognizes is unknown. Other DNA variants within this sample encode the same CDR3. It was at deep level that the assay was run. TCRdb keeps only in-frame clones here, not all; method: immunoSEQ multiplex PCR. The profile shows millions of clones, about 95% of them singletons. This receptor was obtained from a man younger than 30 in good health. The specimen sequenced was naive CD8+ T cells sorted from blood. The chain employs TRBV10-2 and TRBJ1-1; no firm D call. CDR3 residues: CASSLGTEAFF. CDR3 coding DNA: TGCGCCAGCAGTCTAGGGACTGAAGCTTTCTTT.